The source of this T cell receptor (beta chain) is a study of blood T cell repertoires in COVID-19. Per the original data handling: For nucleated cells, counts were estimated from reference gene primer amplification. Clones were read by immunoSEQ multiplex PCR, and TCRdb kept only the in-frame ones, dropping some. V and J calls and clone size come straight from that table; D and trimming were deduced from the DNA. Among tens of thousands of clones listed, 70% to 90% were seen once. The CDR3 extends over 14 amino acids. Germline CDR1 reads MNHEY; CDR2 reads SVGEGT. V was clipped by 6 bases and J by 3 bases, with 14 bases between them.

The sequence came from a human donor in a cohort sampled during active COVID-19. V is TRBV6-2 or TRBV6-3 and J is TRBJ2-5; maybe TRBD1 (6 bases). The specimen was peripheral blood. The CDR3 region is CASSWGLGEETQYF. In nucleotides, the CDR3 is TGTGCCAGCAGCTGGGGGCTAGGGGAAGAGACCCAGTACTTC.